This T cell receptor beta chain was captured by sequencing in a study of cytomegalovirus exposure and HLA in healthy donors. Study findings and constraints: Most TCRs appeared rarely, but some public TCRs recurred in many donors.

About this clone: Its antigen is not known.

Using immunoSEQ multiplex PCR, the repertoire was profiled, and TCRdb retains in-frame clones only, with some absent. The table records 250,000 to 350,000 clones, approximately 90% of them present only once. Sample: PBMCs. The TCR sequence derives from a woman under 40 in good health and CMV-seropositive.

The CDR3 region has the DNA TGCAGCGCCGGAAGGACAGCCCAAGAGACCCAGTACTTC. Its protein product is CSAGRTAQETQYF. This chain joins TRBV29-1 and TRBJ2-5, with D maybe TRBD1 (6 bases). This CDR3 has 13 residues. V gave up 7 bases and J gave up 1 base, with 13 bases separating them. Germline CDR1 SQVTM, CDR2 ANQGSEA. The complete variable domain, with remaining parts taken from reference TRBV29-1 and TRBJ2-5, reads SAVISQKPSRDICQRGTSLTIQCQVDSQVTMMFWYRQQPGQSLTLIATANQGSEATYESGFVIDKFPISRPNLTFSTLTVSNMSPEDSSIYLCSAGRTAQETQYFGPGTRLLVL.